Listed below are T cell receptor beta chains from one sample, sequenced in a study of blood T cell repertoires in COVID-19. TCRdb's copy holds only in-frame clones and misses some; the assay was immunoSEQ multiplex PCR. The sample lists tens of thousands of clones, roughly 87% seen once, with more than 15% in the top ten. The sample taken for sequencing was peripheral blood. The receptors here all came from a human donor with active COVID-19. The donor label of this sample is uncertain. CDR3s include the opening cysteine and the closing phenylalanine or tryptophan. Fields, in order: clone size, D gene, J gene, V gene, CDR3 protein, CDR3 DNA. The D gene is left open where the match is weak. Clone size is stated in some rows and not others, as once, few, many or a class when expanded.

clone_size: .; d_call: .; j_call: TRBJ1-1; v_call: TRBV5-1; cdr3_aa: CASSLALGGGRMNTEAFF; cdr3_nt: TGCGCCAGCAGCTTGGCCTTGGGGGGAGGAAGGATGAACACTGAAGCTTTCTTT
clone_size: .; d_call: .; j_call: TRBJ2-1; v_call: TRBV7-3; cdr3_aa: CASSLTGNLISYNEQFF; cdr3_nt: TGTGCCAGCAGCTTAACTGGTAACTTGATCTCCTACAATGAGCAGTTCTTC
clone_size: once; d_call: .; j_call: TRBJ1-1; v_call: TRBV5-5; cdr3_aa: CASSLVTAMNTEAFF; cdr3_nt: TGTGCCAGCAGCCTCGTGACAGCAATGAACACTGAAGCTTTCTTT
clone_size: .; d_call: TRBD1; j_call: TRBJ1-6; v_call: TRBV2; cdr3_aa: CASSRDREVYNSPLHF; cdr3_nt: TGTGCCAGCAGCCGGGACAGAGAGGTCTATAATTCACCCCTCCACTTT
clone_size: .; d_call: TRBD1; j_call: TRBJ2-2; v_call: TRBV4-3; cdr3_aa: CASSQDAGQGFSNTGELFF; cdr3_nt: TGCGCCAGCAGCCAAGATGCAGGACAGGGTTTTTCGAACACCGGGGAGCTGTTTTTT
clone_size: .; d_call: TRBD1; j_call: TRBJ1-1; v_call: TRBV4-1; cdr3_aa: CASSQEQGWNTEAFF; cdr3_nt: TGCGCCAGCAGCCAAGAACAGGGGTGGAACACTGAAGCTTTCTTT
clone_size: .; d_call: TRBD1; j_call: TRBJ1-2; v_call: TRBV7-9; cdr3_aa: CASSDPTGNYGYTF; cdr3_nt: TGTGCCAGCAGCGACCCGACAGGGAACTATGGCTACACCTTC
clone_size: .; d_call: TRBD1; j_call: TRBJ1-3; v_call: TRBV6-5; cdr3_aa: CASSITGDSGNTIYF; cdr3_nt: TGTGCCAGCAGTATCACAGGGGACTCTGGAAACACCATATATTTT
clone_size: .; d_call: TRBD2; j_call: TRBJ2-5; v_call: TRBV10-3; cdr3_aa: CAISESPISGGTQETQYF; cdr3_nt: TGTGCCATCAGTGAGTCCCCCATTAGCGGGGGGACCCAAGAGACCCAGTACTTC
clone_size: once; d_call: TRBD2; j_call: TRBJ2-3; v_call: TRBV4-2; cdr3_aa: CASSLAGGYTDTQYF; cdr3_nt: TGTGCCAGCAGCCTAGCGGGGGGGTACACAGATACGCAGTATTTT
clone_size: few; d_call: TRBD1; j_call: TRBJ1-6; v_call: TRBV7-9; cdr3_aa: CASSLGQDSSPLHF; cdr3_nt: TGTGCCAGCAGCCTTGGACAGGATAGTTCACCCCTCCACTTT
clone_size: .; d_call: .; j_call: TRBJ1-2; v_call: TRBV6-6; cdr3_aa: CASSYSMGMVGANTF; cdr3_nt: TGTGCCAGCAGTTACTCGATGGGAATGGTGGGGGCTAACACCTTC
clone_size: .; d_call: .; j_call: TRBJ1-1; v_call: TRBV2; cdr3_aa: CASSYRTEGRMNTEAFF; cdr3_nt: TGTGCCAGCAGTTATCGGACAGAGGGACGCATGAACACTGAAGCTTTCTTT
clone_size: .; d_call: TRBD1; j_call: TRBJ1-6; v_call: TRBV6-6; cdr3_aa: CASSYSQGANSPLHF; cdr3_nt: TGTGCCAGCAGTTACTCGCAGGGGGCAAATTCACCCCTCCACTTT
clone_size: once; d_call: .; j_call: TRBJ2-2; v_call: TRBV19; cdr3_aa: CASSMEQSGDTGELFF; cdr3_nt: TGTGCCAGTAGTATGGAGCAATCGGGGGACACCGGGGAGCTGTTTTTT
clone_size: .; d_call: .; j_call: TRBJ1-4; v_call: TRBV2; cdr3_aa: CASRIQDAANEKLFF; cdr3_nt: TGTGCCAGCAGGATACAGGACGCCGCTAATGAAAAACTGTTTTTT
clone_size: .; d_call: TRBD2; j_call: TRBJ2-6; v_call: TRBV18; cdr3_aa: CASSPRTSPISGANVLTF; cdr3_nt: TGTGCCAGCTCGCCAAGGACTAGCCCGATCTCTGGGGCCAACGTCCTGACTTTC
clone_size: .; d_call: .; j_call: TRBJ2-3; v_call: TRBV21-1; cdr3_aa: CASSKGTMRENTQYF; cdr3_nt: TGTGCCAGCAGCAAAGGAACGATGAGGGAAAATACGCAGTATTTT
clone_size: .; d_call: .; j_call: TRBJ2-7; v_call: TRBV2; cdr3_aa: CASSLRDYEQYF; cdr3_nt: TGTGCCAGCAGTCTCCGGGACTACGAGCAGTACTTC
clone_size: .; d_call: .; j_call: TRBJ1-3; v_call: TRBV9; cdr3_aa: CASSPGPLNSGNTIYF; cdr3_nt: TGTGCCAGCAGCCCAGGGCCCCTAAACTCTGGAAACACCATATATTTT
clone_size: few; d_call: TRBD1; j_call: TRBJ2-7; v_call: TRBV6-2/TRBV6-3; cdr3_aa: CASSSPGQGDYEQYF; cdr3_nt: TGTGCCAGCAGCAGTCCGGGACAGGGAGATTACGAGCAGTACTTC
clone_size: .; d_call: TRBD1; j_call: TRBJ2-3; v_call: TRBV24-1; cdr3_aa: CATSDLGQGADTQYF; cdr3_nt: TGTGCCACCAGTGATTTGGGACAGGGGGCGGATACGCAGTATTTT
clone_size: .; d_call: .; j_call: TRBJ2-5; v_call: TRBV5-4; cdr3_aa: CASSTIAAQETQYF; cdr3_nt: TGTGCCAGCAGCACTATAGCGGCCCAAGAGACCCAGTACTTC
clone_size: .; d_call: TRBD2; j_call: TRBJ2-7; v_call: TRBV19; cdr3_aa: CASSISGTSGFYEQYF; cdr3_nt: TGTGCCAGTAGTATTTCCGGGACTAGCGGCTTCTACGAGCAGTACTTC
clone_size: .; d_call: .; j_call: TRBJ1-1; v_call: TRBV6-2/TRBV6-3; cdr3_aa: CASSYAVMNTEAFF; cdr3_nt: TGTGCCAGCAGTTACGCAGTGATGAACACTGAAGCTTTCTTT
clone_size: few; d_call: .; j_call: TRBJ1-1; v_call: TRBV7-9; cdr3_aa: CASSPRQQAFF; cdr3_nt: TGTGCCAGCAGCCCCAGACAGCAAGCTTTCTTT
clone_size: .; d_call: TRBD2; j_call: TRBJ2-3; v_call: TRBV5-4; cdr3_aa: CASSGRTSGGATDTQYF; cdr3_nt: TGTGCCAGCAGCGGGAGGACTAGCGGGGGGGCCACAGATACGCAGTATTTT
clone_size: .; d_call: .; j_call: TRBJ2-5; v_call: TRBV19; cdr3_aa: CASSIGGGRGQETQYF; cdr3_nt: TGTGCCAGTAGTATAGGTGGAGGGCGAGGTCAAGAGACCCAGTACTTC
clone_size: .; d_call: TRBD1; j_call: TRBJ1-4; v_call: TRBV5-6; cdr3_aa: CASSFRTGSNEKLFF; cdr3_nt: TGTGCCAGCAGCTTCCGGACAGGATCAAATGAAAAACTGTTTTTT
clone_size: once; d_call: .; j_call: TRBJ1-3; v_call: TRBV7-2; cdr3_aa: CASSLDSSRNTIYF; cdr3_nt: TGTGCCAGCAGCTTGGACAGCTCTAGAAACACCATATATTTT
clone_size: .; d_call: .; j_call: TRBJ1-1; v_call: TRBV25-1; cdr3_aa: CASSEASPGNREAFF; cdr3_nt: TGTGCCAGCAGTGAAGCCTCTCCAGGGAATAGGGAAGCTTTCTTT
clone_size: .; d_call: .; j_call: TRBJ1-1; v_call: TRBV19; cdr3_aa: CASSNRDSEAFF; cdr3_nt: TGTGCCAGTAGTAATCGGGATAGTGAAGCTTTCTTT
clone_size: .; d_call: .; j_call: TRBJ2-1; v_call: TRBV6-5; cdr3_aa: CASSRGSSYNEQFF; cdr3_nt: TGTGCCAGCAGCCGGGGGAGCTCCTACAATGAGCAGTTCTTC
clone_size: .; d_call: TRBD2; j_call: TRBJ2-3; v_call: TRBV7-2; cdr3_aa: CASSLAGGAVDTQYF; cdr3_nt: TGTGCCAGCAGCTTAGCCGGGGGGGCAGTAGATACGCAGTATTTT
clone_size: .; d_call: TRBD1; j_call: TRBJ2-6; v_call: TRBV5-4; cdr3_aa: CASSRQGNSGANVLTF; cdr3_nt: TGTGCCAGCAGCCGACAGGGGAACTCTGGGGCCAACGTCCTGACTTTC
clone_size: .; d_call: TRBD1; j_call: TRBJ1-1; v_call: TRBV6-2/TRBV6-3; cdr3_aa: CASSYPGGTEAFF; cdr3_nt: TGTGCCAGCAGTTACCCAGGGGGAACTGAAGCTTTCTTT
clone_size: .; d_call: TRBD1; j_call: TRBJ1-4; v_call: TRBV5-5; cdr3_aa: CASSLGRGRSHGEKLFF; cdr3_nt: TGTGCCAGCAGCTTGGGCAGGGGGCGCAGCCATGGTGAAAAACTGTTTTTT
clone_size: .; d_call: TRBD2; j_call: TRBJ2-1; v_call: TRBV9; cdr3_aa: CASSVAGTSGGAPQFF; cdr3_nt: TGTGCCAGCAGCGTAGCAGGGACTAGCGGGGGGGCCCCGCAGTTCTTC
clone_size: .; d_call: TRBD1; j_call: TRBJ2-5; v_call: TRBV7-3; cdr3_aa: CASSLHGTAPLTQYF; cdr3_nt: TGTGCCAGCAGCCTCCACGGGACAGCGCCTTTGACCCAGTACTTC
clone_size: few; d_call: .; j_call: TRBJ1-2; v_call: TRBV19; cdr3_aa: CASSTLVGYTF; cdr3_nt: TGTGCCAGTAGTACGCTAGTTGGCTACACCTTC
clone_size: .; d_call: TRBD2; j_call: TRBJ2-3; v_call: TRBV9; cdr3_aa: CASSLGLASTDTQYF; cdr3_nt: TGTGCCAGCAGCTTAGGACTAGCTAGCACAGATACGCAGTATTTT
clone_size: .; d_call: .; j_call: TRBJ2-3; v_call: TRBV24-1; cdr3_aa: CATSVGGPTDTQYF; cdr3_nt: TGTGCCACCAGTGTTGGGGGCCCCACAGATACGCAGTATTTT
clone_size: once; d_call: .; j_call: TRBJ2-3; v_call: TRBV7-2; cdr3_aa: CASSPSGGASTDTQYF; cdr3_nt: TGTGCCAGCAGCCCCTCTGGCGGGGCCAGCACAGATACGCAGTATTTT
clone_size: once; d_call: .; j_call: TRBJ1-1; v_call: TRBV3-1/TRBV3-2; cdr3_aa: CASSPPGLRETEAFF; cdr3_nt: TGTGCCAGCAGCCCCCCGGGACTAAGGGAAACTGAAGCTTTCTTT
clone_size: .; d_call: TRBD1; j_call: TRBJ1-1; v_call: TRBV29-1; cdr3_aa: CSVRSGQTTEAFF; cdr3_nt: TGCAGCGTTCGCTCGGGACAGACAACTGAAGCTTTCTTT
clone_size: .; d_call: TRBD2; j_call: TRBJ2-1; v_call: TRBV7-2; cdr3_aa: CASSLSRPSGEQFF; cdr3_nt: TGTGCCAGCAGCTTAAGTAGGCCTAGCGGTGAGCAGTTCTTC
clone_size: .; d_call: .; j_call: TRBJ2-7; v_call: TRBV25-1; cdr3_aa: CASPGDKFHYEQYF; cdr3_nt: TGTGCCAGCCCCGGGGACAAATTCCATTACGAGCAGTACTTC
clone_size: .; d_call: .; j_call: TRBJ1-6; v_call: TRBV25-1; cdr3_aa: CATEQGANSPLHF; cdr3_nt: TGTGCCACCGAACAGGGTGCTAATTCACCCCTCCACTTT
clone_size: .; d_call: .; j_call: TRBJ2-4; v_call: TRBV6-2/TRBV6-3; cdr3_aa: CASSRPGSGSDKNIQYF; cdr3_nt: TGTGCCAGCAGTCGCCCCGGTTCCGGTAGTGACAAAAACATTCAGTACTTC
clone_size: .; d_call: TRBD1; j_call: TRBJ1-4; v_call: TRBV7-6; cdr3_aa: CASSFGTGGNEKLFF; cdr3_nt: TGTGCCAGCAGTTTCGGGACAGGTGGTAATGAAAAACTGTTTTTT
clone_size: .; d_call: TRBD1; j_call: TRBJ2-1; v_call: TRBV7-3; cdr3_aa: CASSPGTGLGNEQFF; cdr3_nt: TGTGCCAGCAGCCCCGGGACAGGCCTCGGCAATGAGCAGTTCTTC
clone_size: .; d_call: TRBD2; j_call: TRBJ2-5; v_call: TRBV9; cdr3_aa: CASSVEGSGTQETQYF; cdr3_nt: TGTGCCAGCAGCGTAGAAGGTAGCGGGACCCAAGAGACCCAGTACTTC
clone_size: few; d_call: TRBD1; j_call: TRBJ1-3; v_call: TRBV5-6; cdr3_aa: CASSKRQGRNTIYF; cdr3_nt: TGTGCCAGCAGCAAAAGACAGGGTCGAAACACCATATATTTT
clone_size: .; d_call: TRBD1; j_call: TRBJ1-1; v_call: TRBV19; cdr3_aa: CASSSRRDREEAFF; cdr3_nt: TGTGCCAGTAGTTCGAGAAGGGACAGGGAGGAAGCTTTCTTT
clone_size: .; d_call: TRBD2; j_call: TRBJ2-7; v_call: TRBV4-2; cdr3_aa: CASSQDRTSGGLYEQYF; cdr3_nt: TGTGCCAGCAGCCAAGATCGGACTAGCGGGGGCCTCTACGAGCAGTACTTC
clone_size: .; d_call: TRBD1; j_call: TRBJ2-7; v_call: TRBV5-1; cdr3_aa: CASSPGTGRGEQYF; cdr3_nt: TGCGCCAGCAGCCCGGGGACAGGGAGAGGCGAGCAGTACTTC
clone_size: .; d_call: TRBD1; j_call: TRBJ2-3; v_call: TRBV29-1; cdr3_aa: CSALTGALSTDTQYF; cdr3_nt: TGCAGCGCCCTGACAGGGGCGTTAAGCACAGATACGCAGTATTTT
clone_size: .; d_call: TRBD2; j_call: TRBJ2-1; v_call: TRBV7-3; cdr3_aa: CASSLFSGGAYNEQFF; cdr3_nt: TGTGCCAGCAGCTTATTTAGCGGGGGGGCCTACAATGAGCAGTTCTTC
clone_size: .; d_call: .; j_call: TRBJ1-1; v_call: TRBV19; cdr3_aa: CASNYGEPNTEAFF; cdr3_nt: TGTGCCAGCAACTACGGCGAACCGAACACTGAAGCTTTCTTT